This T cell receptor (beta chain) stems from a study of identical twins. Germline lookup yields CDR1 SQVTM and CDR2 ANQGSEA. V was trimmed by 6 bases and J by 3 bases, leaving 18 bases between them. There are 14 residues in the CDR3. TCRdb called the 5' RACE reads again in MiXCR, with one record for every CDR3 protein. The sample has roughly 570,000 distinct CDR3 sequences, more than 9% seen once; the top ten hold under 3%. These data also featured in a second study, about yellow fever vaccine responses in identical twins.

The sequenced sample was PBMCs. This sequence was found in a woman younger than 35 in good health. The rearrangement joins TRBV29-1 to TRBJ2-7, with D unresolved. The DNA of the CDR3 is TGCAGCGTGGTGACTGAGACACCCCTCTACGAGCAGTACTTC. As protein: CSVVTETPLYEQYF.